The rows below give T cell receptor beta chains drawn from one sample of a study of breast tumors, draining lymph nodes, adjacent tissues. TCRdb processed the multiplex PCR reads anew with MiXCR; each CDR3 protein has one entry. The data contain roughly 110,000 distinct CDR3 sequences, approximately 28% of them seen just once; the ten biggest clones take up approximately 5.3%. The material sequenced was axillary lymph node tissue. The receptors derive from a female donor with breast cancer. Some clones in this sample may be carry-over from other donors' samples. Both conserved end residues are trimmed from each CDR3. Each record gives: V gene, J gene, CDR3 protein.

V: TRBV5-1
J: TRBJ2-3
CDR3: ASSLSGADTQY

V: TRBV9
J: TRBJ2-1
CDR3: ASSASGGPPYNEQF

V: TRBV18
J: TRBJ2-3
CDR3: ASSPSLAGTSDTQY

V: TRBV20-1
J: TRBJ2-7
CDR3: SASLAGGHYEQY

V: TRBV6-5
J: TRBJ1-6
CDR3: ASSHSLGGYNSPLH

V: TRBV27
J: TRBJ2-1
CDR3: ASTGTGSAISYNEQF

V: TRBV11-3
J: TRBJ2-1
CDR3: ASSLGLVASENEQF

V: TRBV7-7
J: TRBJ2-1
CDR3: ASSQGRGLYNEQF

V: TRBV18
J: TRBJ2-5
CDR3: ASSAAGTGDPSQY

V: TRBV20-1
J: TRBJ2-1
CDR3: SASTGLAINEQF

V: TRBV3-1
J: TRBJ2-3
CDR3: ASSQEGTDTQY

V: TRBV29-1
J: TRBJ2-5
CDR3: SVGGGEGTQY

V: TRBV28
J: TRBJ2-3
CDR3: ASTRGIDTQY

V: TRBV19
J: TRBJ1-5
CDR3: ASSWRPGQPQH

V: TRBV18
J: TRBJ2-3
CDR3: ASSPTDTQY

V: TRBV7-3
J: TRBJ1-2
CDR3: ASSLNGGADYGYT

V: TRBV7-9
J: TRBJ2-1
CDR3: ASSKRPLAGSSYNEQF

V: TRBV7-3
J: TRBJ2-7
CDR3: ASSLTSGEQY

V: TRBV7-2
J: TRBJ1-3
CDR3: ASSIDRASGNTVY

V: TRBV7-8
J: TRBJ2-7
CDR3: ASGPETGERNGQY

V: TRBV9
J: TRBJ1-6
CDR3: ASSGPQGRGSPLH

V: TRBV20-1
J: TRBJ1-2
CDR3: SARLRYYGYT

V: TRBV4-1
J: TRBJ1-3
CDR3: ASSQEGNRAGNTIY

V: TRBV2
J: TRBJ2-3
CDR3: ASMSGGTDTQY

V: TRBV4-3
J: TRBJ2-3
CDR3: ASSQDGGRDTQY

V: TRBV24-1
J: TRBJ1-5
CDR3: ATSDWGQPQH

V: TRBV3-1
J: TRBJ2-7
CDR3: ASSQDPGLAAGEQY

V: TRBV20-1
J: TRBJ2-5
CDR3: SVRDQGSEQC

V: TRBV20-1
J: TRBJ2-3
CDR3: SAASRGRGFGTDTQY

V: TRBV7-7
J: TRBJ2-5
CDR3: ASSKWVPTGGREPQY

V: TRBV4-3
J: TRBJ1-2
CDR3: ASSQAFRSRAEDGYT

V: TRBV7-9
J: TRBJ2-7
CDR3: ASSQVTSGYEQY

V: TRBV5-4
J: TRBJ1-2
CDR3: ASRTGQGSYT

V: TRBV12-3/TRBV12-4
J: TRBJ2-3
CDR3: ASSLSLGPSPTDTQY

V: TRBV6-2/TRBV6-3
J: TRBJ2-2
CDR3: ASSYEGSGELF

V: TRBV20-1
J: TRBJ1-2
CDR3: SASRDSYGYT

V: TRBV12-3/TRBV12-4
J: TRBJ2-2
CDR3: ASSLVLALAGELF

V: TRBV7-9
J: TRBJ1-6
CDR3: ASSLTGRNSPLH

V: TRBV20-1
J: TRBJ1-5
CDR3: SAVPGGNQPQH

V: TRBV20-1
J: TRBJ2-2
CDR3: SASRGLEQYFGELF

V: TRBV6-6
J: TRBJ2-1
CDR3: ASSYPGTSGRGNEQF

V: TRBV7-9
J: TRBJ2-2
CDR3: ASSSYTSGTNTGELF

V: TRBV6-5
J: TRBJ2-3
CDR3: AVTERDTQY

V: TRBV18
J: TRBJ2-3
CDR3: ASPLLGTGLTDTQY

V: TRBV2
J: TRBJ1-2
CDR3: ASSDRASYGYT

V: TRBV20-1
J: TRBJ1-1
CDR3: SARVLPYMNTEAF

V: TRBV5-1
J: TRBJ1-3
CDR3: ASSLGRSGNTIY

V: TRBV19
J: TRBJ2-2
CDR3: ASTFDLGDTGELF

V: TRBV18
J: TRBJ1-3
CDR3: ASSQTGQGITNTIY

V: TRBV9
J: TRBJ1-2
CDR3: AGSVSGPAGNGFT

V: TRBV4-2
J: TRBJ2-1
CDR3: ASSQAWGQGVSSYNEQF

V: TRBV19
J: TRBJ1-2
CDR3: ASSNRDQIGGYT

V: TRBV5-6
J: TRBJ2-7
CDR3: ASSFLSEQY